This is a list of T cell receptor beta chains from one sample in a study of T-cell reconstitution after alpha-beta-depleted transplantation in children. TCRdb analysed the PCR reads with MiXCR anew, one entry per CDR3 protein. The repertoire holds fewer than 550,000 distinct CDR3 sequences, with approximately 10% as singletons. The source was PBMCs from the stem cell graft donor, collected from the stem cell graft. The receptors stem from a human donor who donated a stem cell graft to a child with acute myeloid leukemia. CDR3s include the opening cysteine and the closing phenylalanine or tryptophan. A D gene is named only where the DNA matches it firmly. Rows give clone size only sometimes, using once, few, many, or a class for an expanded clone.

>NA|NA|TRBJ2-3|TRBV29-1
TGCAGCGTTGAAGATTCGGGATTACGGGACGAGCTAGCAGATACGCAGTATTTT
CSVEDSGLRDELADTQYF
>TRBD1|NA|TRBJ2-5|TRBV7-9
TGTGCCAGCAGCCCGCAGGACAGGGCCCATGAGACCCAGTACTTC
CASSPQDRAHETQYF
>NA|few|TRBJ2-7|TRBV5-1
TGCGCCAGCAGCGGCGACACGGTCGAGCAGTACTTC
CASSGDTVEQYF
>NA|NA|TRBJ2-3|TRBV10-1
TGCGCCAGCAGTGAGACCCGACAGGCTACCCTGTCAGGTACGCAGTATTTT
CASSETRQATLSGTQYF
>TRBD1|many|TRBJ1-5|TRBV12-3/TRBV12-4
TGTGCCAGCAGTTTAGTGATGGCAGGGGGCTCTCAGCCCCAGCATTTT
CASSLVMAGGSQPQHF
>NA|many|TRBJ1-1|TRBV5-1
TGCGCCAGCAGCTTGGCCGCTGGCACTGAAGCTTTCTTT
CASSLAAGTEAFF
>NA|few|TRBJ2-7|TRBV7-2
TGTGCCAGCAGCCCATCACGGAACCTGATCTCCTACGAGCAGTACTTC
CASSPSRNLISYEQYF
>TRBD2|NA|TRBJ2-1|TRBV10-3
TGTGCCATCAGTGACCCCGGACTAGCGGGAGGAACCTACAATGAGCAGTTCTTC
CAISDPGLAGGTYNEQFF
>NA|many|TRBJ2-5|TRBV5-1
TGCGCCAGCAGCTTGGTACAGGGACGGAGGGAGACCCAGTACTTC
CASSLVQGRRETQYF
>NA|few|TRBJ1-2|TRBV5-6
TGTGCCAGCAGCTCGGACGTGGTTGTCTATGGCTACACCTTC
CASSSDVVVYGYTF
>TRBD1|NA|TRBJ2-5|TRBV7-2
TGTGCCAGCAGGAATTCTGGGAGGACAGGGCCACAAGAGACCCAGTACTTC
CASRNSGRTGPQETQYF
>TRBD1|few|TRBJ2-5|TRBV5-1
TGCGCCAGCAGCGCGACAGGGGGGAGCCAAGAGACCCAGTACTTC
CASSATGGSQETQYF
>NA|many|TRBJ1-2|TRBV11-2
TGTGCCAGCAGCTTAGAAACAGGGTACTATGGCTACACCTTC
CASSLETGYYGYTF
>NA|many|TRBJ2-3|TRBV11-2
TGTGCCAGCACCGACCTAGAAGATACGCAGTATTTT
CASTDLEDTQYF
>NA|NA|TRBJ1-1|TRBV11-2
TGTGCCAGCAGCCCGGTACGAGCGACAGCTTTCTTT
CASSPVRATAFF
>NA|NA|TRBJ1-2|TRBV6-1
TGTGCCAGCAGGCTGGCGGGGAGTAACTATGGCTACACCTTC
CASRLAGSNYGYTF
>NA|NA|TRBJ2-7|TRBV7-9
TGTGCCAGCAGCGTTGGAGGGTGGGAATCCTACGAGCAGTACTTC
CASSVGGWESYEQYF
>NA|NA|TRBJ2-1|TRBV5-1
TGCGCCAGCAGCTTGGTCCCTAGCAGTGAGCAGTTCTTC
CASSLVPSSEQFF
>NA|many|TRBJ2-1|TRBV7-2
TGTGCCAGCAGCTTCAGGGGGGACTCCTACAATGAGCAGTTCTTC
CASSFRGDSYNEQFF
>TRBD1|few|TRBJ1-1|TRBV25-1
TGTGCCAGCAGTTCTCCGGGACAGGGGGCAACTGAAGCTTTCTTT
CASSSPGQGATEAFF
>NA|many|TRBJ2-2|TRBV27
TGTGCCAGCAGTTTAAGGAGCGCCGGGGAGCTGTTTTTT
CASSLRSAGELFF
>NA|many|TRBJ2-5|TRBV5-8
TGTGCCAGCAGCTTTTCGTCTGGTAACCAAGAGACCCAGTACTTC
CASSFSSGNQETQYF
>TRBD2|few|TRBJ2-7|TRBV25-1
TGTGCCAGCAGTGTGCTAGCGGGAGTTTCCTACGAGCAGTACTTC
CASSVLAGVSYEQYF
>NA|NA|TRBJ1-1|TRBV10-3
TGTGCCATCAGTGAAAGGAGGGGCCCCGCTGAAGCTTTCTTT
CAISERRGPAEAFF
>NA|NA|TRBJ2-2|TRBV10-3
TGTGCCATCGGAAACACCGGGGAGCTGTTTTTT
CAIGNTGELFF
>NA|few|TRBJ2-1|TRBV29-1
TGCAGCGTTGAAGTCGGGCTAGCGTGGGTCAATGAGCAGTTCTTC
CSVEVGLAWVNEQFF
>NA|NA|TRBJ2-3|TRBV9
TGTGCCAGCAGCGTAGAGGGTTCGTCGACAGATACGCAGTATTTT
CASSVEGSSTDTQYF
>NA|few|TRBJ2-5|TRBV5-1
TGCGCCAGCAGCCTATCTCCGGGGACCCGACGGGATACCCAGTACTTC
CASSLSPGTRRDTQYF
>NA|few|TRBJ2-1|TRBV5-1
TGCGCCAGCAGCTTGGAATTGGCTAATTACAATGAGCAGTTCTTC
CASSLELANYNEQFF
>TRBD1|few|TRBJ2-3|TRBV20-1
TGCAGTGCCGGGACAGGGGGCTCAGATACGCAGTATTTT
CSAGTGGSDTQYF
>NA|few|TRBJ2-3|TRBV9
TGTGCCAGCAGCCACCCGGGGGACACGCAGTATTTT
CASSHPGDTQYF
>TRBD1|few|TRBJ1-5|TRBV7-6
TGTGCCAGCAGCCGAAATCAGGGGGTAGGACAGCCCCAGCATTTT
CASSRNQGVGQPQHF
>TRBD1|NA|TRBJ2-6|TRBV20-1
TGCAGTGCTAGAGAGTCGGGACAGGGACTCTCTGGGGCCAACGTCCTGACTTTC
CSARESGQGLSGANVLTF
>TRBD1|many|TRBJ2-7|TRBV5-1
TGCGCCAGCAGTGAGACAGGGGGCAACACCTACGAGCAGTACTTC
CASSETGGNTYEQYF
>NA|few|TRBJ1-5|TRBV4-1
TGCGCCAGCAGCCAAGTAGGCCCGAATCAGCCCCAGCATTTT
CASSQVGPNQPQHF
>NA|NA|TRBJ1-5|TRBV20-1
TGCAGTGCTCCAGGGGAGCTGGGCACGGGGGTCATAAATCAGCCCCAGCATTTT
CSAPGELGTGVINQPQHF
>NA|NA|TRBJ1-1|TRBV20-1
TGCTGCGCTAGAGGGGATGTGGGCCGTACAGGCGCTCAAGCTTTCTTT
CCARGDVGRTGAQAFF
>TRBD2|many|TRBJ2-1|TRBV27
TGTGCCAGCACCCCATGGGGCGGGAGCTCCTACAATGAGCAGTTCTTC
CASTPWGGSSYNEQFF
>NA|NA|TRBJ2-7|TRBV3-1
TGTGCCAGCAGCCAACGTGGGCGGCAGTACTTC
CASSQRGRQYF
>NA|NA|TRBJ2-1|TRBV5-1
TGCGCCAGCAGCTCGGGACCCCAAGGCAATGAGCAGTTCTTC
CASSSGPQGNEQFF
>NA|NA|TRBJ2-7|TRBV18
TGTGCCAGCTCACCATCGTCAGGGGCCTCCTACGAGCAGTACTTC
CASSPSSGASYEQYF
>NA|NA|TRBJ2-1|TRBV20-1
TGCAGTGCTAGCCCCGGGCAGGGAGGTCACAATGAGCAGTTCTTC
CSASPGQGGHNEQFF
>TRBD1|few|TRBJ2-5|TRBV20-1
TGCAGTGCCCCGACAGGGTCGGGGCAAGAGACCCAGTACTTC
CSAPTGSGQETQYF
>NA|few|TRBJ2-1|TRBV20-1
TGCAGTGCCTCCGCTCGCCCTCGAACCTACAATGAGCAGTTCTTC
CSASARPRTYNEQFF
>NA|few|TRBJ2-7|TRBV20-1
TGCAGTGCTAGAGGACGGGACTCATCTTTGGGCTACGAGCAGTACTTC
CSARGRDSSLGYEQYF
>TRBD1|NA|TRBJ1-5|TRBV20-1
TGCAGTGCTAGACAGGGGGCTTCTAAGCCCCAGCATTTT
CSARQGASKPQHF
>TRBD1|NA|TRBJ2-4|TRBV20-1
TGCAGTGCTAGAAAACAGGGGACCGAAGCCAAAAACATTCAGTACTTC
CSARKQGTEAKNIQYF
>NA|few|TRBJ2-5|TRBV3-1
TGTGCCAGCAGTCTTGCGGTGTTGTGGGAGACCCAGTACTTC
CASSLAVLWETQYF
>NA|few|TRBJ2-7|TRBV28
TGTGCCAGCAGTTTATTTGGCCTAAGCTCCTACGAGCAGTACTTC
CASSLFGLSSYEQYF
>TRBD2|many|TRBJ2-2|TRBV20-1
TGCAGTGCTCCGAGGAGCGGGAGCGGCGGGGAGCTGTTTTTT
CSAPRSGSGGELFF
>NA|NA|TRBJ2-1|TRBV11-2
TGTGCCAGCAGCTTAGGATCAGGGCGGTACAATGAGCAGTTCTTC
CASSLGSGRYNEQFF
>NA|NA|TRBJ2-2|TRBV9
TGTGCCAGCAGCGTAGCCAGGACCGGGGAGCTGTTTTTT
CASSVARTGELFF
>TRBD2|few|TRBJ2-3|TRBV6-1
TGTGCCAGCCGCCGGGACTACCGAGATACGCAGTATTTT
CASRRDYRDTQYF
>NA|NA|TRBJ1-1|TRBV4-1
TGCGCCAGCAGCCAACCGGGAGGGCACACTGAAGCTTTCTTT
CASSQPGGHTEAFF
>TRBD2|many|TRBJ2-5|TRBV29-1
TGCAGCGTTGAACTAGCGGGAGGGCAAGAGACCCAGTACTTC
CSVELAGGQETQYF
>TRBD2|NA|TRBJ2-1|TRBV15
TGTGCCACCAGCACTAGCGGGAGAGAGCAGTTCTTC
CATSTSGREQFF
>TRBD1|few|TRBJ1-5|TRBV12-3/TRBV12-4
TGTGCCAGCAGTTTAGGGATAAACAGGGGTCAGCCCCAGCATTTT
CASSLGINRGQPQHF
>NA|NA|TRBJ2-5|TRBV7-7
TGTGCTAGCAGCTTGGGGGACTCACACCAAGAGACCCAGTACTTC
CASSLGDSHQETQYF
>NA|NA|TRBJ1-1|TRBV29-1
TGCAGCGTTGGGGGTTTAGGGCCGTTT
CSVGGLGPF
>NA|many|TRBJ2-5|TRBV12-3/TRBV12-4
TGTGCCAGCAGTTCGGGGACCGATCTGGAGACCCAGTACTTC
CASSSGTDLETQYF